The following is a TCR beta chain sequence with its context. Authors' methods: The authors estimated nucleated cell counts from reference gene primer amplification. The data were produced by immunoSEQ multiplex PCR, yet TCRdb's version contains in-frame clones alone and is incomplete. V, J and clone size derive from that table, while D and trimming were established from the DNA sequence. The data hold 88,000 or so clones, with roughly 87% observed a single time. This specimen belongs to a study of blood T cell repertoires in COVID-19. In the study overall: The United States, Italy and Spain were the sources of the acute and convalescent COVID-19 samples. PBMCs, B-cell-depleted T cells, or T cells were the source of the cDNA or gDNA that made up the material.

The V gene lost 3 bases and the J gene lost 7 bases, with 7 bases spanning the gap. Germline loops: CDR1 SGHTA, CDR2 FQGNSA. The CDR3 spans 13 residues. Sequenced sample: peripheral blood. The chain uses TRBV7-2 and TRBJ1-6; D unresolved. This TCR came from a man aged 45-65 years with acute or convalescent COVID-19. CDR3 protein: CASSLQANSPLHF. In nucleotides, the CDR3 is TGTGCCAGCAGCTTGCAGGCGAATTCACCCCTCCACTTT.